The source of this TCR beta chain is a study of vaccination effects on CD4 cells after COVID-19. Study overall: It was a median of 72 days after the second dose that post-vaccine samples were obtained.

Points on this clone: Its antigen is as yet unknown.

In the ViraFEST assay, antigen-specific CD4+ clonotypes were identified by expansion after peptide-pool stimulation. Culture proceeded for under twelve days, and CD4+ T cells were then isolated. Participants got two doses of BNT162b2 or mRNA-1273 vaccine. CDR3 length: 15 residues. Trimming took 6 bases from V and 0 from J, leaving 12 bases between them. The germline CDR1 and CDR2 sequences are MRHNA and SNTAGT. The method was immunoSEQ multiplex PCR; TCRdb's version includes in-frame clones alone and lacks a portion of them. The repertoire holds around 22,000 clones, with 55% to 85% as singletons. This chain joins TRBV6-4 and TRBJ1-5, with D possibly matching TRBD1 (5 bases). Here the sequenced sample was CD4+ T cells from PBMCs cultured with HCoV-NL63 spike peptides, taken after COVID-19 vaccination. This clonotype originated in a human donor who received a COVID-19 vaccine. The DNA of the CDR3 is TGTGCCAGCAGCTCCGCCGGGGGTAGCAATCAGCCCCAGCATTTT. Its protein is CASSSAGGSNQPQHF.